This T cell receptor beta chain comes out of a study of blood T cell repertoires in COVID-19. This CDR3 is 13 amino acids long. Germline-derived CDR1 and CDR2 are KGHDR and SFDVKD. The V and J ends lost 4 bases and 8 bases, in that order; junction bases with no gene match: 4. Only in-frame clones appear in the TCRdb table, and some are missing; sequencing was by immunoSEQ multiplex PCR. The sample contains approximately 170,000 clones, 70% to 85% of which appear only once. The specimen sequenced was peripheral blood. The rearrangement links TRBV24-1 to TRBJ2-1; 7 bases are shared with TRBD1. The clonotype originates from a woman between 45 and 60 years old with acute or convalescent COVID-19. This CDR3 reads CATSDLDRYEQFF. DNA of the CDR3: TGTGCCACCAGTGACTTGGACAGGTATGAGCAGTTCTTC.